The sequence of this T cell receptor (beta chain) was determined in a study of CD8+ T cells in alopecia areata. Study-wide context: Each day, treated patients took oral tofacitinib twice, at 5 to 10 mg per dose.

Study-wide results and limits: Elevated clonality characterized lesional scalp relative to normal scalp, particularly in alopecia totalis/universalis.

Germline V gene sequence: CDR1 SSHAT, CDR2 FNYEAQ (reference sequence). The CDR3 contains 14 residues. V was trimmed by 3 bases and J by 4 bases, leaving 11 bases between them. Isolated RNA was reverse transcribed into cDNA used as the sequencing template. The repertoire was sequenced with immunoSEQ multiplex PCR; TCRdb's copy has only in-frame clones and lacks some. The sample lists some 110,000 clones; around two fifths were seen once. The researchers isolated CD4+ and CD8+ T cells from PBMCs by sorting. Of note for this clone: Its antigen is as yet unknown.

The sequence derives from a human donor with alopecia areata. Source material: CD4+ T cells sorted from blood. This chain joins TRBV7-7 and TRBJ2-3; D is possibly TRBD2 (5 bases). CDR3 loop: CASSLSGKADTQYF. In DNA form, the CDR3 reads TGTGCCAGCAGCTTGTCCGGGAAGGCAGATACGCAGTATTTT.